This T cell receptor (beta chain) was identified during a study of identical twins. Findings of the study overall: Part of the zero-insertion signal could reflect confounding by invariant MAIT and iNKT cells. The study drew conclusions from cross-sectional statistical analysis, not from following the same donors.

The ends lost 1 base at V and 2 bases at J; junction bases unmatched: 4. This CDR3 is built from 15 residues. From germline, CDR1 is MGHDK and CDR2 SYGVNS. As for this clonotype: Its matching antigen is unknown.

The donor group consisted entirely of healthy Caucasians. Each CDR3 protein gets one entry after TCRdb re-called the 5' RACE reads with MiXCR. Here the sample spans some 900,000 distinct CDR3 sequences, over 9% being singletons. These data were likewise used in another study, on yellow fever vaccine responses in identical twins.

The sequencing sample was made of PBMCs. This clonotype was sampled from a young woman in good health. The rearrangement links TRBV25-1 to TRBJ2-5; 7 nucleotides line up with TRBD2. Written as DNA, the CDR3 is TGTGCCAGCAGTGAATGGGAGGGAGTACAAGAGACCCAGTACTTC. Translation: CASSEWEGVQETQYF.